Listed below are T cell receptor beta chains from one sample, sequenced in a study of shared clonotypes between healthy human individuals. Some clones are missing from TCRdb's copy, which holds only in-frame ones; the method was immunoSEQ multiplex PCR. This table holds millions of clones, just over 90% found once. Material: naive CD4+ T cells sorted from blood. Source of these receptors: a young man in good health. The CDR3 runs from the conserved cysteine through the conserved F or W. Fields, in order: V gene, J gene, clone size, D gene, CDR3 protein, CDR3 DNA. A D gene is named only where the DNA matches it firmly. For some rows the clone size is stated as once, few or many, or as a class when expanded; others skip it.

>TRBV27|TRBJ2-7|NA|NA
CASSPLGYEQYF
TGTGCCAGCAGTCCCCTGGGGTACGAGCAGTACTTC
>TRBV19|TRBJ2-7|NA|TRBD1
CASRPGQNYEQYF
TGTGCCAGTAGGCCGGGACAGAACTACGAGCAGTACTTC
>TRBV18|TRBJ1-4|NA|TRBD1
CASSPLPTGNNEKLFF
TGTGCCAGCTCACCGCTACCGACAGGGAATAATGAAAAACTGTTTTTT
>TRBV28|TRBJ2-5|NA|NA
CASSLPAFKETQYF
TGTGCCAGCAGTTTGCCCGCTTTCAAGGAGACCCAGTACTTC
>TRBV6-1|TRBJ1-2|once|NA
CASSEGGPSYGYTF
TGTGCCAGCAGTGAAGGGGGCCCGTCCTATGGCTACACCTTC
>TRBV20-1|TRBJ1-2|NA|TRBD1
CSARGGYTF
TGCAGTGCCAGGGGGGGCTACACCTTC
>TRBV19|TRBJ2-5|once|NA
CASRQTGSGRETQYF
TGTGCCAGTAGGCAAACCGGGTCAGGTCGAGAGACCCAGTACTTC
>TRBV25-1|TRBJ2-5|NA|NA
CASSEYGETQYF
TGTGCCAGCAGTGAATACGGCGAGACCCAGTACTTC
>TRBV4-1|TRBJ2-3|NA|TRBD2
CASSDLAGGPEDTQYF
TGCGCCAGCAGTGACCTAGCGGGGGGGCCGGAGGATACGCAGTATTTT
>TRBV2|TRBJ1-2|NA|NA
CASTLRQFNYGYTF
TGTGCCAGCACCCTAAGACAGTTTAACTATGGCTACACCTTC
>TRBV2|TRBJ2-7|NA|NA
CASTSQGSSSYEQYF
TGTGCCAGCACGTCGCAAGGGTCGAGCTCCTACGAGCAGTACTTC
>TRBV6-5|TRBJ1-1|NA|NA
CASSWRKANTEAFF
TGTGCCAGCAGTTGGCGGAAGGCGAACACTGAAGCTTTCTTT
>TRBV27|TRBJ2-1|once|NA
CASRGYNEQFF
TGTGCCAGCAGGGGTTACAATGAGCAGTTCTTC
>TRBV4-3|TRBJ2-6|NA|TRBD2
CASSQVSGGSSGANVLTF
TGCGCCAGCAGCCAAGTCTCGGGAGGGAGCTCTGGGGCCAACGTCCTGACTTTC
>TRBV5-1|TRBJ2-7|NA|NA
CASSSGGYSYEQYF
TGCGCCAGCAGCTCCGGCGGGTACTCCTACGAGCAGTACTTC
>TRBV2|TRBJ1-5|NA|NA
CASRSAGKHQPQHF
TGTGCCAGCAGGTCGGCAGGGAAGCATCAGCCCCAGCATTTT
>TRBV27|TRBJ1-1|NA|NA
CASSLGGLGTEAFF
TGTGCCAGCAGTTTGGGTGGTTTGGGCACTGAAGCTTTCTTT
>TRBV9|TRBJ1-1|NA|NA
CASSEWGNEAFF
TGTGCCAGCAGCGAGTGGGGGAATGAAGCTTTCTTT
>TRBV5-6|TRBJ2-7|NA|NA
CASSFPETYEQYF
TGTGCCAGCAGCTTTCCGGAAACCTACGAGCAGTACTTC
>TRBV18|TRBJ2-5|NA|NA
CASSPTGTQETQYF
TGTGCCAGCTCACCGACCGGGACCCAAGAGACCCAGTACTTC
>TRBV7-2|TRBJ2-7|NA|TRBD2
CASSSRLAGGGYEQYF
TGTGCCAGCAGCTCAAGACTAGCGGGAGGTGGCTACGAGCAGTACTTC
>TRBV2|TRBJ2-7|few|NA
CAGSTGVEQYF
TGTGCCGGCTCGACAGGAGTAGAGCAGTACTTC
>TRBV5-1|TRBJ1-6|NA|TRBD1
CASSLGQGVSPLHF
TGCGCCAGCAGCTTGGGGCAGGGGGTTTCACCCCTCCACTTT
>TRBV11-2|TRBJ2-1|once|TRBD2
CASSLTGGPFNEQFF
TGTGCCAGCAGCTTAACGGGGGGGCCTTTTAATGAGCAGTTCTTC
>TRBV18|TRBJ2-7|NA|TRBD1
CASSTTGGHSYEQYF
TGTGCCAGCTCAACCACAGGGGGCCATTCCTACGAGCAGTACTTC
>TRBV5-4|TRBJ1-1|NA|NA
CASSGGGGNTEAFF
TGTGCCAGCAGCGGCGGTGGGGGGAACACTGAAGCTTTCTTT
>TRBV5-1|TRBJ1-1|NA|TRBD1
CASSSGQGSAEAFF
TGCGCCAGCAGCTCCGGACAGGGTTCGGCTGAAGCTTTCTTT
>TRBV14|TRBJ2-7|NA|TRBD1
CASSQAGGHEQYF
TGTGCCAGCAGCCAAGCAGGGGGCCACGAGCAGTACTTC
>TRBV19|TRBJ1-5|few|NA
CASRDSNNQPQHF
TGTGCCAGTAGAGACAGCAACAATCAGCCCCAGCATTTT
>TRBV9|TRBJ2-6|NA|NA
CASSDRASGANVLTF
TGTGCCAGCAGCGACAGGGCCTCTGGGGCCAACGTCCTGACTTTC
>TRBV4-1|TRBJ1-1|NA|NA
CASSQDSGVRNTEAFF
TGCGCCAGCAGCCAAGACTCAGGGGTAAGGAACACTGAAGCTTTCTTT
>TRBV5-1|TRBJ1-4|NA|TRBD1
CASSSRQGRPELFF
TGCGCCAGCAGCTCGAGACAGGGACGACCCGAGCTGTTTTTT
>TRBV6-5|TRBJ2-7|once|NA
CASSYVRGTAYEQYF
TGTGCCAGCAGTTACGTTCGAGGCACTGCCTACGAGCAGTACTTC
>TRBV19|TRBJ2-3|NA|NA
CASSRRVAATTDTQYF
TGTGCCAGTAGTAGGAGAGTAGCGGCGACCACAGATACGCAGTATTTT
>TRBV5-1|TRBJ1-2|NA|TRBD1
CASRAGTGVPYGYTF
TGCGCCAGCAGGGCCGGCACAGGGGTTCCCTATGGCTACACCTTC
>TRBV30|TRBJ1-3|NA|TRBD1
CAWAGTGGNTIYF
TGTGCCTGGGCGGGGACAGGAGGAAACACCATATATTTT
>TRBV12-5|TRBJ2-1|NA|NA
CASGLLGVEQFF
TGTGCTAGTGGTTTGTTGGGAGTTGAGCAGTTCTTC
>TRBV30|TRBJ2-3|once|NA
CAWSQVSTDTQYF
TGTGCCTGGAGTCAGGTTAGCACAGATACGCAGTATTTT
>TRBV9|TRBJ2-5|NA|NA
CASSTDPRGFQETQYF
TGTGCCAGCAGCACCGACCCCCGGGGATTCCAAGAGACCCAGTACTTC
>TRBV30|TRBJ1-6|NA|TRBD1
CASSPGQGASYNSPLHF
TGTGCCTCAAGCCCGGGACAGGGGGCGTCCTATAATTCACCCCTCCACTTT
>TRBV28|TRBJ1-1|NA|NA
CASRVGGSAEAFF
TGTGCCAGCAGAGTCGGGGGATCGGCTGAAGCTTTCTTT
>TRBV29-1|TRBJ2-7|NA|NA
CSVEDGFYEQYF
TGCAGCGTTGAAGATGGATTTTACGAGCAGTACTTC
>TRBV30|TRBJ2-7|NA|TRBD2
CAWSSGGAGGPTVEQYF
TGTGCCTGGAGTAGCGGGGGAGCGGGAGGGCCGACGGTTGAGCAGTACTTC
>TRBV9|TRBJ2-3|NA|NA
CASSVEVSTDTQYF
TGTGCCAGCAGCGTAGAGGTTAGCACAGATACGCAGTATTTT
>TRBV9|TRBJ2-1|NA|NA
CASSPRPNLTPNEQFF
TGTGCCAGCAGCCCCCGCCCAAATCTTACCCCCAATGAGCAGTTCTTC
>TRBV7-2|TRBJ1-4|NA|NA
CASSLRVTNEKLFF
TGTGCCAGCAGCTTACGGGTGACTAATGAAAAACTGTTTTTT
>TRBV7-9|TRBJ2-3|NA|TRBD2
CASSLIHLAELAADTQYF
TGTGCCAGCAGCTTAATCCATCTAGCGGAGCTGGCGGCAGATACGCAGTATTTT